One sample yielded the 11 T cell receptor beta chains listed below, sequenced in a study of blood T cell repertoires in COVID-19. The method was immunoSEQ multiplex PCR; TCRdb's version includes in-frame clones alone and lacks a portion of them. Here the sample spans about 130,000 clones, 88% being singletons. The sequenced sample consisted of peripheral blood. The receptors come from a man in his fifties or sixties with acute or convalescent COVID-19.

CDR3 amino acids: CASSGGNSQMNPTHF. Here the CDR3 DNA reads TGTGCCAGTAGTGGGGGGAACAGCCAAATGAACCCCACACATTTT. J is TRBJ1-5 and V is TRBV19, with D perhaps TRBD1 (5 bases). Germline CDR1 is LNHDA and CDR2 is SQIVND (reference sequence). V lost 5 bases, J lost 16 bases, and 27 bases lay in between. This CDR3 spans 15 amino acids.

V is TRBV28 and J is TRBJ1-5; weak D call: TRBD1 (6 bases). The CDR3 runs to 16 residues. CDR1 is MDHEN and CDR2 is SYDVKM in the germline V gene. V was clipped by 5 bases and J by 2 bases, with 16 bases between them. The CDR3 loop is CASSPLGGGRNQPQHF. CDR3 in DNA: TGTGCCAGCAGTCCCCTGGGAGGGGGGCGCAATCAGCCCCAGCATTTT.

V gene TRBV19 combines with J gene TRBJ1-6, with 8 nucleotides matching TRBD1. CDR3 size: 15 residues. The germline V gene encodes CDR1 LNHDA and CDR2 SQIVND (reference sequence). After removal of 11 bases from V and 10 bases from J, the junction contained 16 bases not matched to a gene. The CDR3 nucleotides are TGTGCCCGAGGACAGGGTGTAGGGGCAGACTCACCCCTCCACTTT. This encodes CARGQGVGADSPLHF.

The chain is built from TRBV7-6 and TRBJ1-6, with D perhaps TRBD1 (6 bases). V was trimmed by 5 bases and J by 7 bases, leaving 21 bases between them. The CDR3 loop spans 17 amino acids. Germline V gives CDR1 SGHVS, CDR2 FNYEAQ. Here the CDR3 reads CASSPTPSTGFNSPLHF. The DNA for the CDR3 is TGTGCCAGCAGCCCGACACCCTCAACAGGGTTCAATTCACCCCTCCACTTT.

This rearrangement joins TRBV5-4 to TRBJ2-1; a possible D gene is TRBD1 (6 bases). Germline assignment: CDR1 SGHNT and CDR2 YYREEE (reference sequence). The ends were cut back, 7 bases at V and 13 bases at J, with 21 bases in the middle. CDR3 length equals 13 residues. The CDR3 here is CASSPGQGLFQFF. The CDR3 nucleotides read TGTGCCAGCTCCCCCGGCCAGGGGTTATTTCAGTTCTTC.

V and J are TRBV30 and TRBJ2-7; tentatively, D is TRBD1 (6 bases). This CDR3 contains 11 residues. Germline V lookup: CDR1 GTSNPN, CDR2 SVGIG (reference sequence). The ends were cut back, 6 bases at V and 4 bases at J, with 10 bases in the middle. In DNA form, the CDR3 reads TGTGCCTGTGGGGGCGGGTACGAGCAGTACTTC. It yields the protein CACGGGYEQYF. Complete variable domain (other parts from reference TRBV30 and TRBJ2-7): SQTIHQWPATLVQPVGSPLSLECTVEGTSNPNLYWYRQAAGRGLQLLFYSVGIGQISSEVPQNLSASRPQDRQFILSSKKLLLSDSGFYLCACGGGYEQYFGPGTRLTVT.

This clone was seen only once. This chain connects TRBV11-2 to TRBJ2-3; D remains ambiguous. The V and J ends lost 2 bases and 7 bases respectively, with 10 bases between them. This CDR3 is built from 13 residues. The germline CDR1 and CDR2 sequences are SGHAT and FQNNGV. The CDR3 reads CASSLLLVYTQYF. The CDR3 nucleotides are TGTGCCAGCAGCTTACTTTTAGTATATACGCAGTATTTT.

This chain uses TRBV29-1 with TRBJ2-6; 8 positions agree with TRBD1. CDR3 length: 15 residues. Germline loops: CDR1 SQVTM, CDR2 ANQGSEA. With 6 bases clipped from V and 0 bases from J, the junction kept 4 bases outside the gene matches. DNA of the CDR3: TGCAGCGTACGGACAGGGAGCTCTGGGGCCAACGTCCTGACTTTC. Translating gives CSVRTGSSGANVLTF.

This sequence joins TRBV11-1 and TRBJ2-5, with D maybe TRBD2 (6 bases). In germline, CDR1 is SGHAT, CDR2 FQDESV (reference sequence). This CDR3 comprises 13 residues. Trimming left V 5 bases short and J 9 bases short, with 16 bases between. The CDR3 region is CASSRGVPGAQYF. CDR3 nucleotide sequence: TGTGCCAGCAGCCGAGGGGTCCCGGGGGCCCAGTACTTC.

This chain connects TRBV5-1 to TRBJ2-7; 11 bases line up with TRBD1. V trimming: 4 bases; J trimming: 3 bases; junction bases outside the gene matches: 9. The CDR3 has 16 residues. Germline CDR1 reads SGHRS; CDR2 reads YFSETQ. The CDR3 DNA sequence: TGCGCCAGCAGCAGATCCGGGACAGGGGGAAACTACGAGCAGTACTTC. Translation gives CASSRSGTGGNYEQYF.

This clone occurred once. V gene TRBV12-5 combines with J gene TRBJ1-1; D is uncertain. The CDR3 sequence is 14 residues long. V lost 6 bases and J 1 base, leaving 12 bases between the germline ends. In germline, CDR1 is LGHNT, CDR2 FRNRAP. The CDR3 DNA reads TGTGCTAGTGGGCCGGGAATGGGGAACACTGAAGCTTTCTTT. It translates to CASGPGMGNTEAFF. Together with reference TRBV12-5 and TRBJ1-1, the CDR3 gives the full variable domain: DARVTQTPRHKVTEMGQEVTMRCQPILGHNTVFWYRQTMMQGLELLAYFRNRAPLDDSGMPKDRFSAEMPDATLATLKIQPSEPRDSAVYFCASGPGMGNTEAFFGQGTRLTVV.